Listed below are T cell receptor beta chains from one sample, sequenced in a study of T-cell memory formation after mild COVID-19. TCRdb reanalysed the 5' RACE reads using MiXCR and keeps one entry per CDR3 protein. The repertoire holds 250,000 to 350,000 distinct CDR3 sequences, with approximately 14% as singletons. The sequenced sample consisted of PBMCs or a T cell subset sorted from them (not recorded which). These receptors all come from a man between 18 and 35 years old who had mild COVID-19 (a few samples of this study predate the infection). Cell type and time point are not known. Each CDR3 is given without its conserved first and last residue. The order of the fields is V gene, J gene, CDR3 protein.

TRBV29-1	TRBJ2-5	SATGLYFGETQY
TRBV10-3	TRBJ2-2	AISGAATGELF
TRBV6-6	TRBJ1-2	ASSYTGGEDGYT
TRBV12-3/TRBV12-4	TRBJ1-1	ASSFRRQGARTEAF
TRBV7-9	TRBJ2-4	ASSEKLAKNIQY
TRBV11-2	TRBJ2-1	ASRRSRDSYNEQF
TRBV4-2	TRBJ1-6	ASSQDRPGQRNSPLH
TRBV5-1	TRBJ2-2	ASSEELPNTGELF
TRBV20-1	TRBJ1-6	SARDAGRGSLH
TRBV4-2	TRBJ2-1	ASSLRGGSSYNEQF
TRBV7-9	TRBJ2-4	ASSLELAGAQRY
TRBV20-1	TRBJ1-5	SATGGAEQPQH
TRBV6-5	TRBJ2-2	ASQGQGGRAGELF
TRBV7-2	TRBJ2-7	ASSSGTIAQY
TRBV5-1	TRBJ2-1	ASSQDTSSYNEQF
TRBV15	TRBJ1-4	ATSRDPAGTSEKLF
TRBV6-5	TRBJ1-2	ASSYSGGGGFGYT
TRBV5-6	TRBJ1-2	ASSLEGQYYGYT
TRBV7-2	TRBJ1-1	ASSLFSTEAF
TRBV10-3	TRBJ2-1	AISKKNEQF
TRBV5-4	TRBJ2-3	ASSRPAENTDTQY
TRBV6-2/TRBV6-3	TRBJ2-7	ASSYSSPSHGLPAYEQY
TRBV5-1	TRBJ1-6	ASRDSGTGYSPLH
TRBV10-3	TRBJ2-3	AISESEDTQY
TRBV29-1	TRBJ2-5	SVERDVQETQY
TRBV20-1	TRBJ2-3	SAGRDTYTQY
TRBV7-2	TRBJ2-3	ASSRTSLTDTQY
TRBV5-1	TRBJ2-1	ASSSGTGLS
TRBV7-9	TRBJ2-1	AIGPEGQF
TRBV15	TRBJ2-1	ATSRVGLDSYNEQF
TRBV4-2	TRBJ2-5	ASSQVRDIRETQY
TRBV7-7	TRBJ2-3	ASSPSGLTDTQY
TRBV12-5	TRBJ2-3	ASGLVPGTSTDTQY
TRBV20-1	TRBJ2-5	SARDRGSQETQY
TRBV11-3	TRBJ2-7	ASSFEGGEQY
TRBV6-2/TRBV6-3	TRBJ2-5	ASSRRGPQETQY
TRBV10-3	TRBJ2-3	AIKGRGTDTQY
TRBV9	TRBJ2-3	ASSVISGGDTQY
TRBV3-2	TRBJ2-1	ASSQEERGAIPANEQF
TRBV5-6	TRBJ2-3	ASSYILAGGTDTQY
TRBV30	TRBJ2-7	ACHRDGSYEQY
TRBV5-5	TRBJ1-1	ASSPQPLGLNTEAF
TRBV3-2	TRBJ1-2	ASSLLGGRIFWYGYT
TRBV5-1	TRBJ1-1	ASSLDPDTEAF
TRBV4-3	TRBJ2-5	ASSTGQGLETQY